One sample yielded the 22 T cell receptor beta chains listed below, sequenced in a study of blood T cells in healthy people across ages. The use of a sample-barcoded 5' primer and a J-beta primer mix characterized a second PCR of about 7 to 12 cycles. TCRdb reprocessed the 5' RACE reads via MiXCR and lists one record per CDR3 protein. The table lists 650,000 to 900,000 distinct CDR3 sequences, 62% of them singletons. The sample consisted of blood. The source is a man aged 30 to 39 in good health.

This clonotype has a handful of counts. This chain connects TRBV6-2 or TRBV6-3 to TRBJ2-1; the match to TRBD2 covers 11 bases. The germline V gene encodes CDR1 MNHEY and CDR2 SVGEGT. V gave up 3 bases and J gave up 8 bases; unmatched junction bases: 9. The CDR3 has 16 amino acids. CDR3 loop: CASSYVSGGALDEQFF. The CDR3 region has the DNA TGTGCCAGCAGTTATGTTAGCGGGGGGGCCCTTGATGAGCAGTTCTTC.

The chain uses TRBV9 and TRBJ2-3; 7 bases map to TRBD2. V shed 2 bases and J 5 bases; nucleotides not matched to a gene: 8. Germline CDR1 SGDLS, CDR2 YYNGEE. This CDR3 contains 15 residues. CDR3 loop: CASSVGGGELDTQYF. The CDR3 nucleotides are TGTGCCAGCAGCGTTGGGGGGGGAGAGCTAGATACGCAGTATTTT.

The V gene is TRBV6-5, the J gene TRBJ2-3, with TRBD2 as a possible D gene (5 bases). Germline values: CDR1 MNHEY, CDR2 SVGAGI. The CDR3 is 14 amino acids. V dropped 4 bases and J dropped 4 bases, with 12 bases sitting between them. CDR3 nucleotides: TGTGCCAGCAGTTTCCGCGGGCGGGCAGATACGCAGTATTTT. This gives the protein CASSFRGRADTQYF.

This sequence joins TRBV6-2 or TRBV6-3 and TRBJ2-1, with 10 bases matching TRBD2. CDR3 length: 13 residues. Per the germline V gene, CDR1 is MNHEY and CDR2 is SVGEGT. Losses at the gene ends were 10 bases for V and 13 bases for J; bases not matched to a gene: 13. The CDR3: CAINEAGGETQFF. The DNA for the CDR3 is TGTGCCATCAACGAAGCGGGAGGGGAGACCCAGTTCTTC.

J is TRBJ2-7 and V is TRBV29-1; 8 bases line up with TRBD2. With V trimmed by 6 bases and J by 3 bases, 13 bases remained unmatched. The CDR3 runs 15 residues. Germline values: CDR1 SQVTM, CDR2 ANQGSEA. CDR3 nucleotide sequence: TGCAGCGTCTTAAGCGGGAGTGAGAAGAACTACGAGCAGTACTTC. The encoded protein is CSVLSGSEKNYEQYF.

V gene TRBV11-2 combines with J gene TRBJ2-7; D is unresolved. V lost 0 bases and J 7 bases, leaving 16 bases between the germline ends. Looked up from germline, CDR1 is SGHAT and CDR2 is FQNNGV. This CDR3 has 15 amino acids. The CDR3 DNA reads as TGTGCCAGCAGCTTAGATTTGGGTTCGCTGCGGGAGCAGTACTTC. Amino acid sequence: CASSLDLGSLREQYF.

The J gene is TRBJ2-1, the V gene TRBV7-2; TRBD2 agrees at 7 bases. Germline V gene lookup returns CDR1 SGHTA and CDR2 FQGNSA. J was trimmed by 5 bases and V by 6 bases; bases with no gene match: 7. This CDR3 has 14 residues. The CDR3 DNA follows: TGTGCCAGCAGGAGAGCGGGGTTAAACAATGAGCAGTTCTTC. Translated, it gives CASRRAGLNNEQFF.

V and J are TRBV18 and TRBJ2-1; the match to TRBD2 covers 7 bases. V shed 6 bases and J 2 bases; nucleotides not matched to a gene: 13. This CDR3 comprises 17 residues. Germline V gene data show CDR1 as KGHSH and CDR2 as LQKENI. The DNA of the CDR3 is TGTGCCAGCTCCCCGAACAAGCGGGACCTTCCCTACAATGAGCAGTTCTTC. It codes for CASSPNKRDLPYNEQFF.

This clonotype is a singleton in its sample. The CDR3: CAIKEGMNTEAFF. Written as DNA, the CDR3 is TGTGCCATCAAGGAAGGGATGAACACTGAAGCTTTCTTT. The V and J genes are TRBV10-3 and TRBJ1-1; D not certain. V was pared by 7 bases and J by 0 bases, with 9 bases between. Germline loops: CDR1 ENHRY, CDR2 SYGVKD. The CDR3 is made up of 13 amino acids.

CDR3 residues: CASSLEGAHYNEQFF. The CDR3, as DNA: TGTGCCAGCAGCTTAGAGGGGGCCCACTACAATGAGCAGTTCTTC. The chain combines TRBV7-3 with TRBJ2-1, with 7 nucleotides matching TRBD1. Trimming took 2 bases from V and 3 from J; bases not matched to a gene: 4. This CDR3 is built from 15 residues. The germline CDR1 and CDR2 sequences are SGHTA and FQGTGA.

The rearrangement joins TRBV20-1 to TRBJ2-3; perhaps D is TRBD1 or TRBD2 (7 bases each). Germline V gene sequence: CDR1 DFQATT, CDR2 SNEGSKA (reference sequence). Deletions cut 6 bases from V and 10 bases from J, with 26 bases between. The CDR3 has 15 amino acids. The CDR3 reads CSAGASLRGGSAQYF. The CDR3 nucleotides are TGCAGTGCCGGGGCCTCACTCAGGGGGGGTAGTGCGCAGTATTTT.

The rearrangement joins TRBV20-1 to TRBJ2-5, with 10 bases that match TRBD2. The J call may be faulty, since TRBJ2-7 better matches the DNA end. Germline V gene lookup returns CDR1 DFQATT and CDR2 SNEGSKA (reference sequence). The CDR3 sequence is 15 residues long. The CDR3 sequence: CSASRTSGAQYEQYF. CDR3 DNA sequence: TGCAGTGCCAGCCGGACTAGCGGAGCTCAATACGAGCAGTACTTC.

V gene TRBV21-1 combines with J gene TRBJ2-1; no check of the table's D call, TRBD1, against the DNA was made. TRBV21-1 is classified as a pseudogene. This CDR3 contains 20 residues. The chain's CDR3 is CASSKVDPMGQNSSYNEQFF. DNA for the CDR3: TGTGCCAGCAGCAAAGTTGATCCAATGGGGCAGAACAGCTCCTACAATGAGCAGTTCTTC.

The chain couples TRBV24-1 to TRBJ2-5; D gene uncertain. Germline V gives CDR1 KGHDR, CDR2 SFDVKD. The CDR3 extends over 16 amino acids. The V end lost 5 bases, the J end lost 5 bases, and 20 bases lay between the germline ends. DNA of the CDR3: TGTGCCACCAGTGGCCCTGAGGACGGCCCTTTGGAGACCCAGTACTTC. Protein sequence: CATSGPEDGPLETQYF.

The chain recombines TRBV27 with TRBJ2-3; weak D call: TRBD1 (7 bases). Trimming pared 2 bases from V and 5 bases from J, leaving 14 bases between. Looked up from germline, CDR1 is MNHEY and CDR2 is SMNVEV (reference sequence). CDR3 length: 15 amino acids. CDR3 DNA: TGTGCCAGCAGTTTAGTGGAGGGGGCAATAGATACGCAGTATTTT. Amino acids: CASSLVEGAIDTQYF.

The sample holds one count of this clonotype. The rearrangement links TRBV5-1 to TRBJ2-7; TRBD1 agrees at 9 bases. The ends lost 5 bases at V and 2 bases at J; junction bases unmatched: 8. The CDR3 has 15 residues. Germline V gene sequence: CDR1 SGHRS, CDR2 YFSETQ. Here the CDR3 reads CASRASTGGTYEQYF. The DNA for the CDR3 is TGCGCCAGCAGAGCATCGACAGGGGGTACCTACGAGCAGTACTTC.

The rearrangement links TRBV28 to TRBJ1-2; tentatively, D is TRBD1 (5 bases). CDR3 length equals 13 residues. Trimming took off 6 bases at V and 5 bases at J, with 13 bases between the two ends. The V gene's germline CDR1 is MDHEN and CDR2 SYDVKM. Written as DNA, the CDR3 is TGTGCCAGCAGGTCAGGGTTGGCTTATGGCTACACCTTC. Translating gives CASRSGLAYGYTF.

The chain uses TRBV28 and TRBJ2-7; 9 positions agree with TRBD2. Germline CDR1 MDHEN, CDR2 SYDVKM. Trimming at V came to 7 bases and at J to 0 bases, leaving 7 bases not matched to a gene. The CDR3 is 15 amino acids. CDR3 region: CASNLSGGLSYEQYF. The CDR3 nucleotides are TGTGCCAGCAATCTGAGCGGGGGGCTCTCCTACGAGCAGTACTTC. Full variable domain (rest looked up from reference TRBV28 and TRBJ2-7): DVKVTQSSRYLVKRTGEKVFLECVQDMDHENMFWYRQDPGLGLRLIYFSYDVKMKEKGDIPEGYSVSREKKERFSLILESASTNQTSMYLCASNLSGGLSYEQYFGPGTRLTVT.

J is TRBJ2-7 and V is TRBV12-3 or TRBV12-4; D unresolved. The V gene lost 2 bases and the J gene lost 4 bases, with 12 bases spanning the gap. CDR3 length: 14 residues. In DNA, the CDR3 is TGTGCCAGCAGTTTAAAGTTCGTCCTTTACGAGCAGTACTTC. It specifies CASSLKFVLYEQYF.

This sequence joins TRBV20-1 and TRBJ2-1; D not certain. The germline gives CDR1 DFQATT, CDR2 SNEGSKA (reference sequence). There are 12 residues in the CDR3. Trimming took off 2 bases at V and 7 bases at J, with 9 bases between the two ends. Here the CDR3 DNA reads TGCAGTGCTAGAAGGGCTCCGAATGAGCAGTTCTTC. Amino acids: CSARRAPNEQFF.

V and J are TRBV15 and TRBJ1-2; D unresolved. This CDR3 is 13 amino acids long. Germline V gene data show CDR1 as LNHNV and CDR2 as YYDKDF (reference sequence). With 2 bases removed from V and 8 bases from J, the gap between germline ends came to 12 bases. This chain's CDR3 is CATSRPIREGYTF. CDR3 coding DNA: TGTGCCACCAGCAGACCCATTCGAGAAGGCTACACCTTC.

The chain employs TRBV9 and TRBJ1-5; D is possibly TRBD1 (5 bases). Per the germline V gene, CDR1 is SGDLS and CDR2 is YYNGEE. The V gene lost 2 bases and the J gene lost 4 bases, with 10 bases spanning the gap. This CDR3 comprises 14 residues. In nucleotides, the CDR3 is TGTGCCAGCAGCGTGGGACTAATTAATCAGCCCCAGCATTTT. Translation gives CASSVGLINQPQHF.